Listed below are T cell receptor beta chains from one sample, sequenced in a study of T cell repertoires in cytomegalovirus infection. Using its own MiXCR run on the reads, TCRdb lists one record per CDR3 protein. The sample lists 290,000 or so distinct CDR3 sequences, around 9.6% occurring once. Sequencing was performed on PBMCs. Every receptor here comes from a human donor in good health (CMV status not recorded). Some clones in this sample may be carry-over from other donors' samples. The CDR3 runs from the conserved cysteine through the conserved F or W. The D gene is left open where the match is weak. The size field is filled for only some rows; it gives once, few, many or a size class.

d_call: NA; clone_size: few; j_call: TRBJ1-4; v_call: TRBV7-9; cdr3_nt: TGTGCCAGCAGCCCGTATAGACCTGGGAGAATTGAAAAACTGTTTTTT; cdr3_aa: CASSPYRPGRIEKLFF
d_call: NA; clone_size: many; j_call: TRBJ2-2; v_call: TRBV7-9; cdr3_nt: TGTGCCAGCAGTCCGGCCAACGTTGGCAGTGCCAACACCGGGGAGCTGTTTTTT; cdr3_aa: CASSPANVGSANTGELFF
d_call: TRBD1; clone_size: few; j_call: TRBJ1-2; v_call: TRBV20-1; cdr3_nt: TGCAGTGCTAGTACCCTGACAGGGGGGGACTATGGCTACACCTTC; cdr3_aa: CSASTLTGGDYGYTF
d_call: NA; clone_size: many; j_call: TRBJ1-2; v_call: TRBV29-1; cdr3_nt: TGCAGCGTTGGAGTGGGAGGGGTCGGCGGCTACACCTTC; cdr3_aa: CSVGVGGVGGYTF
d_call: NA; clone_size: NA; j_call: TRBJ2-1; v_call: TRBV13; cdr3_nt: TGTGCCAGCAGCTTAGGTTTGCCAGACTACAATGAGCAGTTCTTC; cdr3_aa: CASSLGLPDYNEQFF
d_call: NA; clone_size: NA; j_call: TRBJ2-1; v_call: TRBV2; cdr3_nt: TGTGCCAGCAGTGTAGAGGACTCCTACAATGAGCAGTTCTTC; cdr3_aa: CASSVEDSYNEQFF
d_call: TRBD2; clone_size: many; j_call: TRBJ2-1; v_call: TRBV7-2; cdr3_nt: TGTGCCAGCAGCTCCAGCGGGGGCCGGGGTGAGCAGTTCTTC; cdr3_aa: CASSSSGGRGEQFF
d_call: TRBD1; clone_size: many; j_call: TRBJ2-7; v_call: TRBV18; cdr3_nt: TGTGCCAGCTCAGGCCGGGACAGGCCCTACGAGCAGTACTTC; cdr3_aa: CASSGRDRPYEQYF
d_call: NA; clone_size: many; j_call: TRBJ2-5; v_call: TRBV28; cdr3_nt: TGTGCCAGCAGTTTCGGCAGGCGAGAGACCCAGTACTTC; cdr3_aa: CASSFGRRETQYF
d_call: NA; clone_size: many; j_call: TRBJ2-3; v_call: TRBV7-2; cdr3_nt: TGTGCCAGCAGTAAAGACTTCACAGATACGCAGTATTTT; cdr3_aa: CASSKDFTDTQYF
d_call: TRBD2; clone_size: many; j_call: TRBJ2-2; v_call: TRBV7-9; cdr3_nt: TGTGCCAGCAGCTTAGGAGCGGGGCAGGGAAACACCGGGGAGCTGTTTTTT; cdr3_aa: CASSLGAGQGNTGELFF
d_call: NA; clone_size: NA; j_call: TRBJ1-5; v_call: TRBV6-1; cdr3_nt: TGTGCCAGCAAGCCTTGGGCAGGACAGCTTAGCAATCAGCCCCAGCATTTT; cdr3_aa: CASKPWAGQLSNQPQHF
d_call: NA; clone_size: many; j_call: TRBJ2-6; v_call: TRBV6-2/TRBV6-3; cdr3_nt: TGTGCCAGCACTCAACGGGGATCTGGGGCCAACGTCCTGACTTTC; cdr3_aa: CASTQRGSGANVLTF
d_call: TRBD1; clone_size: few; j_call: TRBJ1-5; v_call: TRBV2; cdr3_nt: TGTGCCAGAGGGGGCCCTATGAATAGCAATCAGCCCCAGCATTTT; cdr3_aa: CARGGPMNSNQPQHF
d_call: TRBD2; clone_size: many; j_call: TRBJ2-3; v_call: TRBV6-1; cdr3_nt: TGTGCCAGCAGACCCCTAGCGGGGGGGCTTCAAGATACGCAGTATTTT; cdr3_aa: CASRPLAGGLQDTQYF
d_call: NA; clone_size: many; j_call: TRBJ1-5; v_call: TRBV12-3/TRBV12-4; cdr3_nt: TGTGCCAGCAGTTTAGCCCTCGGGAGCAGGGCTCAGCCCCAGCATTTT; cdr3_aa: CASSLALGSRAQPQHF
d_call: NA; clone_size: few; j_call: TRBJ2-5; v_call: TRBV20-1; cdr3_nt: TGCAGTGCTAGAGAGGGGGGAGGAATACGGACCCAGTACTTC; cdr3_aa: CSAREGGGIRTQYF
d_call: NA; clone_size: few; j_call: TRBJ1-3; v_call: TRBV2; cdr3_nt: TGTGCCAGCAGCCGCCCGGAGGGGCGCAAGGGAAACACCATATATTTT; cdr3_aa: CASSRPEGRKGNTIYF
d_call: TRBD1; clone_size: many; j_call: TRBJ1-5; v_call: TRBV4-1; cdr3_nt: TGCGCCAGCAGCCAAGAAATTTTGACAGGGCCATTGGACAATCAGCCCCAGCATTTT; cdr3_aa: CASSQEILTGPLDNQPQHF
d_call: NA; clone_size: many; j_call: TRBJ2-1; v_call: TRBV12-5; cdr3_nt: TGTGCTAGTGGCCCTTCTCATAACATCAACAATGAGCAGTTCTTC; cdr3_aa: CASGPSHNINNEQFF
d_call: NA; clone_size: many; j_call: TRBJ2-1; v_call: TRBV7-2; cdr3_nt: TGTGCCAGCAGCCTCACCGGGACTTCACCTCAGGGTGAGCAGTTCTTC; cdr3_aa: CASSLTGTSPQGEQFF
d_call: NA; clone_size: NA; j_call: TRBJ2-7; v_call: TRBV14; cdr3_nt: TGTGCCAGCAGCCCGGGTGCCCGGGGGCAGTACTTC; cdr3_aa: CASSPGARGQYF
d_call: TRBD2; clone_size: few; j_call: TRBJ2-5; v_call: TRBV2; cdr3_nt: TGTGCATGTAGCGGGGAATGGGAGACCCAGTACTTC; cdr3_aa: CACSGEWETQYF
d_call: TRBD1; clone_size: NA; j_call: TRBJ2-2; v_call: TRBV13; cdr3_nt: TGTGCCAGCAGCGGCCGACAGGGGACCGGGGAGCTGTTTTTT; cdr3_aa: CASSGRQGTGELFF
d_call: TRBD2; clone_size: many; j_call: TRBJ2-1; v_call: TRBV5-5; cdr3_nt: TGTGCCAGCAGCTTGCCGGGGGGACACAATGAGCAGTTCTTC; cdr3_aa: CASSLPGGHNEQFF
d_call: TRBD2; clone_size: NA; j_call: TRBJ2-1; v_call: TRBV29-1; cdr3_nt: TGCAGCGTTTCTCCTAGCGGGGGAAGGAATGAGCAGTTCTTC; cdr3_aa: CSVSPSGGRNEQFF
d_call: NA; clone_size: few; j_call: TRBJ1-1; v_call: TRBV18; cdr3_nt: TGTGCCAGCTCACCGACCTTCAGCAACACTGAAGCTTTCTTT; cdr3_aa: CASSPTFSNTEAFF
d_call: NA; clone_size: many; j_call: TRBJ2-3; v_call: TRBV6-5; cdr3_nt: TGTGCCAGCAGACTTAAGGACTCCGTCACTTTCACAGATACGCAGTATTTT; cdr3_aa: CASRLKDSVTFTDTQYF
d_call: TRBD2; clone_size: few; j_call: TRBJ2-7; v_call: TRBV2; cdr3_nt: TGTGCCAGCAGTGGACTAGCGGGGTTTCGGGAGCAGTACTTC; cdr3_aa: CASSGLAGFREQYF
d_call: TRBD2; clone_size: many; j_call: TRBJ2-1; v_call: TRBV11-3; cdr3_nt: TGTGCCAGCAGCTTCTCAGCGGGGGCCTACAATGAGCAGTTCTTC; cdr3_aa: CASSFSAGAYNEQFF
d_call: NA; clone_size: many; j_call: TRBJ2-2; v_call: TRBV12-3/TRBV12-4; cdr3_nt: TGTGCCAGCAGACGTAGTACCGGGGAGCTGTTTTTT; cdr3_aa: CASRRSTGELFF
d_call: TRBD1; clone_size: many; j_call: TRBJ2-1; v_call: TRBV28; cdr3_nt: TGTGCCAGCACCGGGACAGGGGGATACAATGAGCAGTTCTTC; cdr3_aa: CASTGTGGYNEQFF
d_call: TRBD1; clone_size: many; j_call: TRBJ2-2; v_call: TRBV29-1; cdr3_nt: TGCAGCGCAACAGGGGCAGGTACCGGGGAGCTGTTTTTT; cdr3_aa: CSATGAGTGELFF